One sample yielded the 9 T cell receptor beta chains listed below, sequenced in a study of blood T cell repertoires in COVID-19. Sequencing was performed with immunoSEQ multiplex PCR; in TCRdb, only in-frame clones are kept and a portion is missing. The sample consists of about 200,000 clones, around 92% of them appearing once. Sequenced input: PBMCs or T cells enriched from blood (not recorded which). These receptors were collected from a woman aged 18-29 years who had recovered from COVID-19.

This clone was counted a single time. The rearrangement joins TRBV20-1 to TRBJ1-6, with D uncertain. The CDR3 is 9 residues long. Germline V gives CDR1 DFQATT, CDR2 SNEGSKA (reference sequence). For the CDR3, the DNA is TGCACCCCGGGATCACCCCTCCACTTT. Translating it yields CTPGSPLHF.

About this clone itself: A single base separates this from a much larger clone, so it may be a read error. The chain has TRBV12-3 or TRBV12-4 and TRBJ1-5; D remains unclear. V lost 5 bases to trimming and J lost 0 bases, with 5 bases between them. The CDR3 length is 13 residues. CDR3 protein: CASSPRSNQPQHF. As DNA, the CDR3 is TGTGCCAGCAGTCCTCGTAGCAATCAGCCCCAGCATTTT.

Here the CDR3 reads CASSWGPGANVLTF. For the CDR3, the DNA is TGTGCCAGCAGTTGGGGGCCTGGGGCCAACGTCCTGACTTTC. The genes are TRBV27 and TRBJ2-6; weak D call: TRBD1 (6 bases). Germline V gives CDR1 MNHEY, CDR2 SMNVEV (reference sequence). V lost 4 bases, J lost 2 bases, and 6 bases lay in between. CDR3 length: 14 amino acids.

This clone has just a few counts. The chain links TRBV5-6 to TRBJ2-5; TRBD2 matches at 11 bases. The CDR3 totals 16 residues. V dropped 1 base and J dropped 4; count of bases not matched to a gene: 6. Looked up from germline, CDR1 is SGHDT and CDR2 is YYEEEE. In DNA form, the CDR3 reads TGTGCCAGCAGCTTGACTAGCGGGGGAAGGGCAGAGACCCAGTACTTC. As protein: CASSLTSGGRAETQYF.

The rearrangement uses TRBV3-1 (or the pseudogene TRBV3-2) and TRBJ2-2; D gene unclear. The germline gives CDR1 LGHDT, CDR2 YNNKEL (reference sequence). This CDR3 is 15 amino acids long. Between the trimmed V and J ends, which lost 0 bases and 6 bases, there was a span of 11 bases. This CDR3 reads CASSQDPAFPGELFF. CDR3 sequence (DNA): TGTGCCAGCAGCCAAGATCCAGCGTTTCCCGGGGAGCTGTTTTTT.

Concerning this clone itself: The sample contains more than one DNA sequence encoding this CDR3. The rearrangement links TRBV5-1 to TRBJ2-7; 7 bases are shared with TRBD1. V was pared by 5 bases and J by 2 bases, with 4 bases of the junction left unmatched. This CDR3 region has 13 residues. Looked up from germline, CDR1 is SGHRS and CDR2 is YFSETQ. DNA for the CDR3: TGCGCCAGCAGACCCGGACAGGCCTACGAGCAGTACTTC. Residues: CASRPGQAYEQYF.

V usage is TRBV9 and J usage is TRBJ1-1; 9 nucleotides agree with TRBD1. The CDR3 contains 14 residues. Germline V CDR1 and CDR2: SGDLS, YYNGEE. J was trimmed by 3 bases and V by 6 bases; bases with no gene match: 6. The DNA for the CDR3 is TGTGCCAGCAACAACCGGGACAGGGACACTGAAGCTTTCTTT. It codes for CASNNRDRDTEAFF.

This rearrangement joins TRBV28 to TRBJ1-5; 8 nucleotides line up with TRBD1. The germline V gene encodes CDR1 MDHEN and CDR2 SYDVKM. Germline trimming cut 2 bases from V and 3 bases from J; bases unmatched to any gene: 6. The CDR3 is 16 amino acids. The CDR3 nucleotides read TGTGCCAGCAGTTTACGGACAGGGCCGTTCAATCAGCCCCAGCATTTT. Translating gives CASSLRTGPFNQPQHF.

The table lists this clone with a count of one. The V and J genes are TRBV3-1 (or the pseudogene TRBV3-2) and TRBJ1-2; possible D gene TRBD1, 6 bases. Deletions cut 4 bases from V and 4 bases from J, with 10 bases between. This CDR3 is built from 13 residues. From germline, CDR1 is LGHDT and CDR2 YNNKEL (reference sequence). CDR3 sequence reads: CASSPKDSYGYTF. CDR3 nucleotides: TGTGCCAGCAGCCCCAAGGACAGCTATGGCTACACCTTC.